This is a list of T cell receptor beta chains from one sample in a study of control samples from healthy donors and cancer patients. Clones were read by immunoSEQ multiplex PCR, and TCRdb kept only the in-frame ones, dropping some. The data hold tens of thousands of clones, with 95% observed a single time. The sequenced sample was blood. The receptors shown here come from a man aged 25-45 years in good health. Both conserved end residues are part of each CDR3. The order of the fields is J gene, V gene, D gene, clone size, CDR3 DNA, CDR3 protein. A D gene is named only where the DNA matches it firmly. The size field is filled for only some rows; it gives once, few, many or a size class.

>TRBJ2-2|TRBV15|TRBD2|-
TGTGCCACCAGCAGAGACACCGGGAGGGCCCGGGGCGGGGAGCTGTTTTTT
CATSRDTGRARGGELFF
>TRBJ2-3|TRBV24-1|TRBD1|-
TGTGCCACCAGTGACGCTTCCAGGGGGCCCTTAACGCAGTATTTT
CATSDASRGPLTQYF
>TRBJ2-7|TRBV19|-|-
TGTGCCAGTAGTTTCCGAACAGGGGAGGGTCCCTACGAGCAGTACTTC
CASSFRTGEGPYEQYF
>TRBJ2-1|TRBV9|TRBD1|-
TGTGCCAGCAGCGTAGAGGGGACAGGGGACGAGCAGTTCTTC
CASSVEGTGDEQFF
>TRBJ2-3|TRBV7-2|TRBD2|-
TGTGCCAGCAGCTTCCGGACTAGCGGGAGTGATACGCAGTATTTT
CASSFRTSGSDTQYF
>TRBJ2-1|TRBV6-5|-|-
TGTGCCAGCAGTTACTCGACGCTGTCAAATGAGCAGTTCTTC
CASSYSTLSNEQFF
>TRBJ2-7|TRBV6-5|TRBD2|once
TGTGCCAGCACCCCTGGGGGGACTAAGCAGTACTTC
CASTPGGTKQYF
>TRBJ2-1|TRBV11-2|TRBD2|-
TGTGCCAGCACCTCAAGCGGGAGGCCCCAAAGTAATTACAATGAGCAGTTCTTC
CASTSSGRPQSNYNEQFF
>TRBJ2-3|TRBV19|TRBD2|-
TGTGCCAGTAGTACCCGGACTAGCGGGAGGCGAGATACGCAGTATTTT
CASSTRTSGRRDTQYF
>TRBJ2-2|TRBV19|-|-
TGTGCCAGTAGTATCCAGGGGTTCGGGGAGCTGTTTTTT
CASSIQGFGELFF
>TRBJ2-1|TRBV7-9|-|-
TGTGCCAGCAGCCTGGTTTTGTATGAGCAGTTCTTC
CASSLVLYEQFF
>TRBJ2-7|TRBV6-6|-|-
TGTGCCAGCAGTTACGGGGTAAGGGTCCACGAGCAGTACTTC
CASSYGVRVHEQYF
>TRBJ2-2|TRBV10-1|TRBD2|-
TGCGCCAGCACCGAGAGAAATACCGGGACTAGCTCTTATACGAACACCGGGGAGCTGTTTTTT
CASTERNTGTSSYTNTGELFF
>TRBJ2-1|TRBV27|TRBD2|-
TGTGCCAGCAGCTTACTAGCGGGGGGCAATGAGCAGTTCTTC
CASSLLAGGNEQFF
>TRBJ2-7|TRBV23-1|-|-
TGCGCCAGCAGCCACACCCCTGGGGAGCAGTACTTC
CASSHTPGEQYF
>TRBJ2-1|TRBV27|TRBD2|-
TGTGCCAGCAGGTTATTGACTAGCGGATATTACAATGAGCAGTTCTTC
CASRLLTSGYYNEQFF
>TRBJ1-2|TRBV6-1|-|-
TGTGCCAGCAGTGAACGGGCCCTCTATGGCTACACCTTC
CASSERALYGYTF
>TRBJ1-4|TRBV4-1|-|few
TGCGCCAGCAGCCAAGATCGAGCCCAGGGGAACGGGGAAAAACTGTTTTTT
CASSQDRAQGNGEKLFF
>TRBJ2-2|TRBV5-6|TRBD1|-
TGTGCCAGCAGCCCAGTGACAGGGCGATCTACTAGACACCGGGAGCTGTTTTTT
CASSPVTGRSTRHRELFF
>TRBJ1-1|TRBV11-1|-|-
TGTGCCAGCAGCCACTCATTGAACACTGAAGCTTTCTTT
CASSHSLNTEAFF
>TRBJ2-1|TRBV10-3|TRBD2|-
TGTGCCGCGAGCGGGAGGGCCTACAATGAGCAGTTCTTC
CAASGRAYNEQFF
>TRBJ1-2|TRBV28|TRBD1|-
TGTGCCAGCAGCCTCGGACAGGGGGCCTATGGCTACACCTTC
CASSLGQGAYGYTF
>TRBJ2-7|TRBV6-5|-|-
TGTGCCAGCAGCTTACAGGGAAGGAGTCGGTACGAGCAGTACTTC
CASSLQGRSRYEQYF
>TRBJ2-2|TRBV29-1|-|-
TGCAGCGTTGAAGTGCCCACGAACACCGGGGAGCTGTTTTTT
CSVEVPTNTGELFF
>TRBJ2-5|TRBV12-3/TRBV12-4|-|-
TGTGCCAGCGCCCCCGACTGGCAAGAGACCCAGTACTTC
CASAPDWQETQYF
>TRBJ1-3|TRBV5-4|-|-
TGTGCCAGCAGCCAGGGACAAGACTACTCTGGAAACACCATATATTTT
CASSQGQDYSGNTIYF
>TRBJ2-1|TRBV6-5|-|once
TGTGCCGTACGGTTAGACCAAAACAATGAGCAGTTCTTC
CAVRLDQNNEQFF
>TRBJ2-3|TRBV7-9|-|-
TGTGCCAGCAGCTTAGGGGTCACAGATACGCAGTATTTT
CASSLGVTDTQYF
>TRBJ2-1|TRBV11-2|TRBD2|once
TGTGCCAGCAGCTCAATCAGGACTAGCGGGTCCTACAATGAGCAGTTCTTC
CASSSIRTSGSYNEQFF
>TRBJ2-1|TRBV5-6|-|-
TGTGCCAGCAGCAAGGACCCGAGCTCCTACAATGAGCAGTTCTTC
CASSKDPSSYNEQFF
>TRBJ1-4|TRBV6-5|TRBD1|-
TGTGCCAGCAGTTACTCTGGACAGGGAAATGAAAAACTGTTTTTT
CASSYSGQGNEKLFF
>TRBJ2-3|TRBV30|-|-
TGTGCCTGGAGTTTCGCAGGGGCGCAGGGAGATACGCAGTATTTT
CAWSFAGAQGDTQYF
>TRBJ2-1|TRBV21-1|-|-
TGTGCCAGCAGCAAACCCTTCCTAGGGAGCTCCTACAATGAGCAGTTCTTC
CASSKPFLGSSYNEQFF
>TRBJ2-7|TRBV27|-|few
TGTGCCAGCAGTCCCGGACAGTCCTACGAGCAGTACTTC
CASSPGQSYEQYF
>TRBJ2-1|TRBV20-1|-|-
TGCAGTGCTAGGTTCCCGACAGGGCAGTTCTTC
CSARFPTGQFF
>TRBJ2-3|TRBV21-1|-|-
TGTGCCAGCAGCACCCTAGCGGGAGCGGGGACAGATACGCAGTATTTT
CASSTLAGAGTDTQYF
>TRBJ2-4|TRBV7-9|-|-
TGTGCCAGCAGCTTAGTATGGGACCCCGGGGCGAGTGACATTCAGTACTTC
CASSLVWDPGASDIQYF
>TRBJ2-2|TRBV15|TRBD2|-
TGTGCCACCAGCAGAGTACACAGGGCGACTAGCGGGACAACCGGGGAGCTGTTTTTT
CATSRVHRATSGTTGELFF
>TRBJ1-1|TRBV7-3|-|-
TGTGCCAGCAGCTCGGACAGAGACACTGAAGCTTTCTTT
CASSSDRDTEAFF
>TRBJ2-3|TRBV2|-|-
TGTGCCAGCAGTGAAGCGCTTTCACTAGCCGAAGATACGCAGTATTTT
CASSEALSLAEDTQYF
>TRBJ2-7|TRBV27|TRBD1|once
TGTGCCAGCAGTCAGGGACCAGGGGGAGAGCAGTACTTC
CASSQGPGGEQYF
>TRBJ2-7|TRBV28|-|-
TGTGCCAGCAGCTATCTGGGGGCCGAGCAGTACTTC
CASSYLGAEQYF
>TRBJ1-1|TRBV20-1|-|-
TGCAGTGCGGTCGGTAGTCAAGCTTTCTTT
CSAVGSQAFF
>TRBJ2-2|TRBV9|-|-
TGTGCCAGCAGCCCCCGGGGACGGACCAACACCGGGGAGCTGTTTTTT
CASSPRGRTNTGELFF
>TRBJ1-1|TRBV19|TRBD1|-
TGTGCCAGTAGTATTAGGACAGGGGGCGCGACTGAAGCTTTCTTT
CASSIRTGGATEAFF
>TRBJ2-1|TRBV5-1|-|-
TGCGCCAGCAGCTTGTCGGGGGTCCTCGGCGAGCAGTTCTTC
CASSLSGVLGEQFF
>TRBJ2-5|TRBV6-2/TRBV6-3|-|-
TGTGCCAGCAGCCGACAAGAGACCCAGTACTTC
CASSRQETQYF
>TRBJ2-7|TRBV7-2|-|-
TGTGCCAGCAGCTTTGGCGGGAATTACGAGCAGTACTTC
CASSFGGNYEQYF
>TRBJ2-1|TRBV5-1|-|-
TGCGCCAGCAGCTTGGTTGGAGGAGTTTACAATGAGCAGTTCTTC
CASSLVGGVYNEQFF
>TRBJ1-2|TRBV4-3|-|-
TGCGCCAGCAGCCAAGTCGGCAGGGACTATGGCTACACCTTC
CASSQVGRDYGYTF
>TRBJ1-5|TRBV6-5|-|once
TGTGCCAGCACTATCGGCCCACTTAAAGGGACACAGCATTTT
CASTIGPLKGTQHF
>TRBJ1-2|TRBV6-5|-|-
TGTGCCAGCAGCCTAGTACAGGGACGGGGCTACACCTTC
CASSLVQGRGYTF
>TRBJ1-5|TRBV7-9|TRBD1|-
TGTGCCAGCAGCCCGGGGGACAGGGCACAGCCCCAGCATTTT
CASSPGDRAQPQHF
>TRBJ2-1|TRBV9|TRBD2|-
TGTGCCAGCAGCGGTGGCGGGAGGGCCGTAGTTGAGCAGTTCTTC
CASSGGGRAVVEQFF
>TRBJ2-7|TRBV9|TRBD1|-
TGTGCCAGCAGCCCCTGGGACAGCACCTACGAGCAGTACTTC
CASSPWDSTYEQYF
>TRBJ1-3|TRBV5-1|-|-
TGCGCCAGCAGCTTCGGTGAATCGGGAAACACCATATATTTT
CASSFGESGNTIYF